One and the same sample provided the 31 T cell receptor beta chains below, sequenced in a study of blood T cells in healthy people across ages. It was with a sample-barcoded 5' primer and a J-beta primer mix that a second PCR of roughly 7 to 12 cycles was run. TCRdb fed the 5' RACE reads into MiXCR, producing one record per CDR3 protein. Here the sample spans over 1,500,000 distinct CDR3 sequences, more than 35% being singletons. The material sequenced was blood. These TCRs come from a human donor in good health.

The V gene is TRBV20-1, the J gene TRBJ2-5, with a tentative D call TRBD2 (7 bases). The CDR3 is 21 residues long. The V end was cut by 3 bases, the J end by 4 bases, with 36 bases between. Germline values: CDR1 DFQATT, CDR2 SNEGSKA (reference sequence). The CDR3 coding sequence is TGCAGTGCTAGCTTTCCGCCTATCTCTGGACGGGGGGCGAATTTTGGAGAGACCCAGTACTTC. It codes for CSASFPPISGRGANFGETQYF.

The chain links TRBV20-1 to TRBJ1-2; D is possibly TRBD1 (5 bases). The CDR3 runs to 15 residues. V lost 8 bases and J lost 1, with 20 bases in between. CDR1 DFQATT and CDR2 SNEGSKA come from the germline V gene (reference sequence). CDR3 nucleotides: TGCAGTTCTCACCCCCCGGGCAGGGATAACTATGGCTACACCTTC. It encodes CSSHPPGRDNYGYTF.

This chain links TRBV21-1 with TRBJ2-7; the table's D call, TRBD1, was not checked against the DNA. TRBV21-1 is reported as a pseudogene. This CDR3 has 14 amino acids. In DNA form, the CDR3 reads TGTGCCAGCAGCAAAGAGGGGGGATGCTACGAGCAGTACTTC. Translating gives CASSKEGGCYEQYF.

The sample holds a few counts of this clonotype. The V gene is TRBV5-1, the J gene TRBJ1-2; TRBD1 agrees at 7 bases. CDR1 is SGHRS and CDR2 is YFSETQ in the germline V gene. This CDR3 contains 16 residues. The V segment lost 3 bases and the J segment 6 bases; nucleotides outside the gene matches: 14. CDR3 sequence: CASSSTGITAGDGYTF. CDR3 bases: TGCGCCAGCAGCTCGACAGGGATTACGGCCGGGGATGGCTACACCTTC.

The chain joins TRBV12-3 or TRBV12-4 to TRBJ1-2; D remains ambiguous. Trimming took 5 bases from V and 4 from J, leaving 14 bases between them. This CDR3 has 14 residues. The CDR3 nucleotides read TGTGCCAGCAGTCCTCTGACCTCGTCCTATGGCTACACCTTC. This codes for CASSPLTSSYGYTF.

For the CDR3, the DNA is TGTGCCAGCAGTTACCCGAGTAGACAGACCTACACCTTC. Amino acids: CASSYPSRQTYTF. The chain combines TRBV6-2 or TRBV6-3 with TRBJ1-2, with D perhaps TRBD1 (5 bases). Trimming removed 2 bases from V and 10 bases from J, with 14 bases in between. The CDR3 has 13 residues. Per the germline V gene, CDR1 is MNHEY and CDR2 is SVGEGT.

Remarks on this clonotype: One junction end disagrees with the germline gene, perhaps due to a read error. DNA of the CDR3: TGTGCCAGCAGCTTAAAGGACCGGGGAGATGGCTGCACCTTC. Its translation is CASSLKDRGDGCTF. The chain has TRBV7-9 and TRBJ1-2, with D uncertain. CDR3 size: 14 residues. CDR1 is SEHNR, CDR2 FQNEAQ, per germline (reference sequence).

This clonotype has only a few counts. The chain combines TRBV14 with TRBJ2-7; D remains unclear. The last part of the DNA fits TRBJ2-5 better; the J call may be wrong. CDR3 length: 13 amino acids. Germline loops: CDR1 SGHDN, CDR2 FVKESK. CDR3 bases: TGTGCCAGCAGCCAAGATACTGGAGTGACCCAGTACTTC. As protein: CASSQDTGVTQYF.

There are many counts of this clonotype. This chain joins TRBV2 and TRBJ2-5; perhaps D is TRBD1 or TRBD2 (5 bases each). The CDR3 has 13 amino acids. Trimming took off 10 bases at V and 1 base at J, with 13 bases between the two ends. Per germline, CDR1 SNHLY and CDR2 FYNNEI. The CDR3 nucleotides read TGTGCCACCTTTCGGGGCCTCCAAGAGACCCAGTACTTC. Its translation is CATFRGLQETQYF.

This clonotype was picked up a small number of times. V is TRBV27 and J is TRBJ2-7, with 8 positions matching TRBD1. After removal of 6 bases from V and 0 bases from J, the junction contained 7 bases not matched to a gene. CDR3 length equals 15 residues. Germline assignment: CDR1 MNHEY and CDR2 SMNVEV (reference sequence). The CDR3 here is CASRYGTGHSYEQYF. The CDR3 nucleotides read TGTGCCAGCAGATATGGGACAGGCCACTCCTACGAGCAGTACTTC.

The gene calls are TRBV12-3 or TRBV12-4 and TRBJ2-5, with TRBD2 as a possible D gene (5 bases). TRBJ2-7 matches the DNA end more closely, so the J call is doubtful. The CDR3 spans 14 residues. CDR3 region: CASNVEGTSYEQYF. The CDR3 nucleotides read TGTGCCAGCAACGTAGAGGGCACCTCCTACGAGCAGTACTTC.

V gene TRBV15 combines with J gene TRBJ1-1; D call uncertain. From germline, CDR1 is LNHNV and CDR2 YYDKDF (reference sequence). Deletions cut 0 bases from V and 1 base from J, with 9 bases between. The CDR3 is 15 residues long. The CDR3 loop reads CATSREFTANTEAFF. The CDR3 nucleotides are TGTGCCACCAGCAGAGAGTTCACAGCGAACACTGAAGCTTTCTTT. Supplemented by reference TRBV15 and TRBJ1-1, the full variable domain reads DAMVIQNPRYQVTQFGKPVTLSCSQTLNHNVMYWYQQKSSQAPKLLFHYYDKDFNNEADTPDNFQSRRPNTSFCFLDIRSPGLGDTAMYLCATSREFTANTEAFFGQGTRLTVV.

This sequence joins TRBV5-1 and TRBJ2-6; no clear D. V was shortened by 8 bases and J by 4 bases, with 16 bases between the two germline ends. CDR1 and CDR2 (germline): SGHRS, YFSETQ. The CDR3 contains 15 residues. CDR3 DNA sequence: TGCGCCAGTACCTCCACTACGAGGGGGGCCAACGTCCTGACTTTC. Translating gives CASTSTTRGANVLTF. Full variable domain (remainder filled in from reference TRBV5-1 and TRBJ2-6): KAGVTQTPRYLIKTRGQQVTLSCSPISGHRSVSWYQQTPGQGLQFLFEYFSETQRNKGNFPGRFSGRQFSNSRSEMNVSTLELGDSALYLCASTSTTRGANVLTFGAGSRLTVL.

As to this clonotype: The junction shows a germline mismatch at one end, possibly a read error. In nucleotides, the CDR3 is TGTGCCAGCAGCTTACACAGGTCTGGGGCCAACGTCCCGACTTTC. Its translation: CASSLHRSGANVPTF. This chain connects TRBV7-2 to TRBJ2-6; maybe TRBD1 (5 bases). The length of the CDR3 is 15 residues. Germline CDR1 SGHTA, CDR2 FQGNSA.

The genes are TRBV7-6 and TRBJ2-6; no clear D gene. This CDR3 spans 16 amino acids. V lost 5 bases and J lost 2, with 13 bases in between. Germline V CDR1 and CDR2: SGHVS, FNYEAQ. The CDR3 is CASSPPLRAGANVLTF. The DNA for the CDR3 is TGTGCCAGCAGCCCACCCCTCCGGGCTGGGGCCAACGTCCTGACTTTC.

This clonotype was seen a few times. In DNA form, the CDR3 reads TGTGCCAGCAGCGAGGGACTCTACCAAGAGACCCAGTACTTC. This codes for CASSEGLYQETQYF. The chain uses TRBV4-2 and TRBJ2-5; maybe TRBD2 (6 bases). Per germline, CDR1 LGHNA and CDR2 YNFKEQ. V lost 5 bases to trimming and J lost 0 bases, with 10 bases between them. This CDR3 has 14 amino acids.

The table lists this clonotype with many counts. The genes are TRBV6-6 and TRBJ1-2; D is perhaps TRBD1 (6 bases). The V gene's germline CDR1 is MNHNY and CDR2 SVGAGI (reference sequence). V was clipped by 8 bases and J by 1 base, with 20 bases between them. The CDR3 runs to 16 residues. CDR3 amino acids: CASRSRSTGINYGYTF. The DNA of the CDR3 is TGTGCCAGCCGCTCCCGTTCCACAGGGATTAACTATGGCTACACCTTC.

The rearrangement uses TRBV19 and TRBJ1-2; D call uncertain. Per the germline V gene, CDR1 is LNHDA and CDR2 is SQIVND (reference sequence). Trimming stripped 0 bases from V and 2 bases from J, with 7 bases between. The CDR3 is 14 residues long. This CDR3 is CASSIEGENYGYTF. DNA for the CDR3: TGTGCCAGTAGTATAGAGGGAGAAAACTATGGCTACACCTTC.

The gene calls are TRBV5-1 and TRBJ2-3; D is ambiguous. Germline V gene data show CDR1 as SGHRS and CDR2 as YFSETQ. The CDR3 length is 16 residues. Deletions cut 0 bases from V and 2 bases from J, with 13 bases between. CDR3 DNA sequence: TGCGCCAGCAGCTTGGGCGTTAGTCTGGCCACAGATACGCAGTATTTT. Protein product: CASSLGVSLATDTQYF. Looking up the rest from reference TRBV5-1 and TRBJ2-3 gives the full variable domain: KAGVTQTPRYLIKTRGQQVTLSCSPISGHRSVSWYQQTPGQGLQFLFEYFSETQRNKGNFPGRFSGRQFSNSRSEMNVSTLELGDSALYLCASSLGVSLATDTQYFGPGTRLTVL.

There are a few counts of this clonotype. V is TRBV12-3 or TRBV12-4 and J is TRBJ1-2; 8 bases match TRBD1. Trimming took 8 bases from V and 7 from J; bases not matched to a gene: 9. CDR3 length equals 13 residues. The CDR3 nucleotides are TGTGCCAGCTCGGCCGGACAGGGTGGTGGCTACACCTTC. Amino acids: CASSAGQGGGYTF.

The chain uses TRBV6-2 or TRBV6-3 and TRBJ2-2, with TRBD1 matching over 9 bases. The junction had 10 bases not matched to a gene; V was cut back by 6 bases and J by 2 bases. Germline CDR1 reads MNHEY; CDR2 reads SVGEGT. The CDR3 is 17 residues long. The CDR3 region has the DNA TGTGCCAGCAGGCGCTATACAGGGGGCACTAACACCGGGGAGCTGTTTTTT. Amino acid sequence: CASRRYTGGTNTGELFF.

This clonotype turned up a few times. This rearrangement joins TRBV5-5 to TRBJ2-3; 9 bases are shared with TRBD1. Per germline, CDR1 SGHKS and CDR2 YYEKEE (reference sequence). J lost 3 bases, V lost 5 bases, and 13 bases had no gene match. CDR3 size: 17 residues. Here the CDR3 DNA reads TGTGCCAGCAGTTATAACCGGGACAGGGTTGGTACAGATACGCAGTATTTT. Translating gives CASSYNRDRVGTDTQYF. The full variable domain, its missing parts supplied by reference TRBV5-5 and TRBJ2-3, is DAGVTQSPTHLIKTRGQQVTLRCSPISGHKSVSWYQQVLGQGPQFIFQYYEKEERGRGNFPDRFSARQFPNYSSELNVNALLLGDSALYLCASSYNRDRVGTDTQYFGPGTRLTVL.

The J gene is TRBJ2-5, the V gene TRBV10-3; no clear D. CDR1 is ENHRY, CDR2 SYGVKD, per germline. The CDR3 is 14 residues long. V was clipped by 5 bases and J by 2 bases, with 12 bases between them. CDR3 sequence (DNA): TGTGCCATCAGTAAGGGTTTCCAACAAGAGACCCAGTACTTC. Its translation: CAISKGFQQETQYF.

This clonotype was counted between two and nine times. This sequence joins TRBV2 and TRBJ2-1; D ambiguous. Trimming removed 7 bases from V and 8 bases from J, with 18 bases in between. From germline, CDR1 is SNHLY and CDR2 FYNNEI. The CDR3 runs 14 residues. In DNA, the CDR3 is TGTGCCAGCATCTCAAGGCTGGGATTCGATGAGCAGTTCTTC. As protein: CASISRLGFDEQFF. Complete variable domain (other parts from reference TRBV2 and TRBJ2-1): EPEVTQTPSHQVTQMGQEVILRCVPISNHLYFYWYRQILGQKVEFLVSFYNNEISEKSEIFDDQFSVERPDGSNFTLKIRSTKLEDSAMYFCASISRLGFDEQFFGPGTRLTVL.

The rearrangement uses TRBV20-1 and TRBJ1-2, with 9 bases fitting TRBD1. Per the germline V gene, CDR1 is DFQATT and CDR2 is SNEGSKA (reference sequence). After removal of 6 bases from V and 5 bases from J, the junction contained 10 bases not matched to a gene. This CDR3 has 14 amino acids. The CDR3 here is CSAPNRQGGYGYTF. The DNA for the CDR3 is TGCAGTGCGCCCAATAGACAGGGGGGTTATGGCTACACCTTC.

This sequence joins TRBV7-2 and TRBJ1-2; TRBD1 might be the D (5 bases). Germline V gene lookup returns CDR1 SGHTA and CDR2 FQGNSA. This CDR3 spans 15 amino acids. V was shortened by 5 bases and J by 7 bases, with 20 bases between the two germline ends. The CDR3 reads CASSQESTAQGGYTF. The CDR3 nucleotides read TGTGCCAGCAGCCAAGAATCGACAGCTCAGGGTGGCTACACCTTC.

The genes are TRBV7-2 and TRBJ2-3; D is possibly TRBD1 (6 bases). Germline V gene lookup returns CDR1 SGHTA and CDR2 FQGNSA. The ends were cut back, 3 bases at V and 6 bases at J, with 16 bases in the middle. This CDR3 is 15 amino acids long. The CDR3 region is CASSFSQGIRDTQYF. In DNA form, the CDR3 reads TGTGCCAGCAGCTTCTCTCAGGGGATTCGGGATACGCAGTATTTT.

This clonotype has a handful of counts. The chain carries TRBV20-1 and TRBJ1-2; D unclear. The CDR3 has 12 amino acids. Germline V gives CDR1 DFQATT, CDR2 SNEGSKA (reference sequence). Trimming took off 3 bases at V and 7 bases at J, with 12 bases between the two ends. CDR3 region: CSARNEGSGYTF. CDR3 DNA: TGCAGTGCTAGGAATGAAGGAAGTGGCTACACCTTC.

The CDR3 here is CASRDVSGSYEQYF. In DNA, the CDR3 is TGCGCCAGCAGGGACGTTTCCGGCTCCTACGAGCAGTACTTC. The chain employs TRBV5-1 and TRBJ2-7; D is unclear. Germline values: CDR1 SGHRS, CDR2 YFSETQ. This CDR3 contains 14 residues. Trimming removed 5 bases at V and 0 bases at J, with 12 bases between.

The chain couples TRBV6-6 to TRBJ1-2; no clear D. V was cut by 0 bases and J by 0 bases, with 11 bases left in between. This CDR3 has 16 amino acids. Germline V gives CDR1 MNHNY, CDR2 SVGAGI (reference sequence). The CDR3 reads CASSYSQELANYGYTF. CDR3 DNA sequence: TGTGCCAGCAGTTACTCGCAGGAGTTAGCTAACTATGGCTACACCTTC.

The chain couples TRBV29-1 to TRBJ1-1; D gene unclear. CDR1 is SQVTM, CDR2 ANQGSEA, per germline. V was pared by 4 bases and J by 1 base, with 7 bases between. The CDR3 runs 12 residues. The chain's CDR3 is CSVAWGNTEAFF. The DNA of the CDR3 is TGCAGCGTTGCGTGGGGGAACACTGAAGCTTTCTTT.